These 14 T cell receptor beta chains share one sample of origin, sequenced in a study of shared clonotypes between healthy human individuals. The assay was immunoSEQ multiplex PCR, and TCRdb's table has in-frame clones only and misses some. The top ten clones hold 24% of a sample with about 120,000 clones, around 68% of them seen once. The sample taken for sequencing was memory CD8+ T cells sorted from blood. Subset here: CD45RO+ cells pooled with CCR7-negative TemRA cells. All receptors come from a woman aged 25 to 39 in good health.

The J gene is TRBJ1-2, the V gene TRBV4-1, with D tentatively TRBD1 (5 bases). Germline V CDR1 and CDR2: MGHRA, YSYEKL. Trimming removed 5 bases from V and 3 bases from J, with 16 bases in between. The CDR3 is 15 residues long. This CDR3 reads CASSSGPGGYYGYTF. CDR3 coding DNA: TGCGCCAGCAGCTCGGGACCGGGAGGGTACTATGGCTACACCTTC.

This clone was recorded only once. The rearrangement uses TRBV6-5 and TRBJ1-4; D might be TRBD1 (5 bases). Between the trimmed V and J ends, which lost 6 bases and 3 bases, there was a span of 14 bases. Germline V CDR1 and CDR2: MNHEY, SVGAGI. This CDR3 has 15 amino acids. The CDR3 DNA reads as TGTGCCAGCAGGAAGCTCAGAGGGGCTAATGAAAAACTGTTTTTT. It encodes CASRKLRGANEKLFF.

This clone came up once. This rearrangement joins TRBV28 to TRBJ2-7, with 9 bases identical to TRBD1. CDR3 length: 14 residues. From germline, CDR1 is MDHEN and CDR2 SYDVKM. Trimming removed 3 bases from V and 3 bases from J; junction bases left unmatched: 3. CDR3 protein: CASSFGTGYYEQYF. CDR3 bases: TGTGCCAGCAGTTTCGGGACAGGGTACTACGAGCAGTACTTC.

The CDR3 region has the DNA TGTGCCAGCAACCTTGCAGGGGGGGCCAGGCAGCCCCAGCATTTT. Translation gives CASNLAGGARQPQHF. The chain employs TRBV28 and TRBJ1-5; 7 bases are a match to TRBD1. Trimming took 7 bases from V and 7 from J; bases not matched to a gene: 13. Germline-derived CDR1 and CDR2 are MDHEN and SYDVKM. The CDR3 is made up of 15 amino acids.

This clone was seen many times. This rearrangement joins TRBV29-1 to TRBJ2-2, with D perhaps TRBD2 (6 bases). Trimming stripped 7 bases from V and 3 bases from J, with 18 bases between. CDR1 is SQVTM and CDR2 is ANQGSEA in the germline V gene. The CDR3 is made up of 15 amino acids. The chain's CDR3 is CSAKLGPGDTGELFF. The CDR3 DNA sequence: TGCAGCGCTAAACTCGGTCCGGGGGACACCGGGGAGCTGTTTTTT.

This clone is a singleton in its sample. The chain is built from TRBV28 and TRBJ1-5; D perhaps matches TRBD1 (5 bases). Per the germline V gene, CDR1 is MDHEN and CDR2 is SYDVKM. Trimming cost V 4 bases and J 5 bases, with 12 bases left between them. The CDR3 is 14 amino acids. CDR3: CASSSLRGYQPQHF. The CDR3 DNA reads TGTGCCAGCAGTTCCTTAAGGGGATATCAGCCCCAGCATTTT.

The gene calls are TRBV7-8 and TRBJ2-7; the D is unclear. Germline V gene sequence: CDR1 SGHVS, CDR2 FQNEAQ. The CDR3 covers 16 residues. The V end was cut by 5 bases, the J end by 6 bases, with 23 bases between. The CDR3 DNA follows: TGTGCCAGCAGCCAAGGGCCTGGGCCTCTAGTACGCGAGCAGTACTTC. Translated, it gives CASSQGPGPLVREQYF.

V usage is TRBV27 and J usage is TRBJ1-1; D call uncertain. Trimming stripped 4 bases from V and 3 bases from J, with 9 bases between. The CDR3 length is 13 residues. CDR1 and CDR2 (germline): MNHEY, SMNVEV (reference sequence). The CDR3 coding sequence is TGTGCCAGCAGTTATAAGGGCTACACTGAAGCTTTCTTT. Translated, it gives CASSYKGYTEAFF.

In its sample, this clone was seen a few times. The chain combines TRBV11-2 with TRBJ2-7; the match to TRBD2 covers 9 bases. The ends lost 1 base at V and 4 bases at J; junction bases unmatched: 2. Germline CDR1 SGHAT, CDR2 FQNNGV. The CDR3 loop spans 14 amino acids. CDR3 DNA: TGTGCCAGCAGCTTAGGGACTAGCGTATACGAGCAGTACTTC. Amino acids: CASSLGTSVYEQYF.

The CDR3 loop is CASRPFAGVRTDTQYF. Here the CDR3 DNA reads TGTGCCAGCAGACCCTTCGCGGGAGTGAGGACAGATACGCAGTATTTT. The chain couples TRBV13 to TRBJ2-3; the match to TRBD2 covers 7 bases. V was clipped by 6 bases and J by 3 bases; unmatched bases: 12. The germline V gene encodes CDR1 PRHDT and CDR2 FYEKMQ (reference sequence). The CDR3 consists of 16 residues.

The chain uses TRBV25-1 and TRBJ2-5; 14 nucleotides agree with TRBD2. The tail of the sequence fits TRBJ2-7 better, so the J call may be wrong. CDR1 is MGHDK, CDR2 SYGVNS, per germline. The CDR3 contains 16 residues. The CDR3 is CASSEQGLAGAYEQYF. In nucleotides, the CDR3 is TGTGCCAGCAGTGAACAGGGACTAGCGGGGGCCTACGAGCAGTACTTC.

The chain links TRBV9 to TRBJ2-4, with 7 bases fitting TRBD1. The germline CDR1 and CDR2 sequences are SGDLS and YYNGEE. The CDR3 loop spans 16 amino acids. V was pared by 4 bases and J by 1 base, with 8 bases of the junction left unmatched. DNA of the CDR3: TGTGCCAGCAGCCCACGACAGGGTGGTGCCAAAAACATTCAGTACTTC. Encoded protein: CASSPRQGGAKNIQYF.

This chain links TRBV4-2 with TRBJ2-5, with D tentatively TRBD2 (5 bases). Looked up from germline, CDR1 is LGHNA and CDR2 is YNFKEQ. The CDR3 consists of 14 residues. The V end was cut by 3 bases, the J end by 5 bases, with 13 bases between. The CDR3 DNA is TGTGCCAGCAGCCACTTCAGCGGTGGTGAGACCCAGTACTTC. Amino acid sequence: CASSHFSGGETQYF.

CDR3 residues: CASSFMGAGPYNEQFF. CDR3 DNA: TGTGCCAGCAGTTTCATGGGAGCGGGACCCTACAATGAGCAGTTCTTC. The chain has TRBV2 and TRBJ2-1, with 7 bases that match TRBD2. Germline trimming cut 5 bases from V and 2 bases from J; bases unmatched to any gene: 9. The CDR3 has 16 residues. Germline V gene lookup returns CDR1 SNHLY and CDR2 FYNNEI.